Presented here are 27 T cell receptor beta chains from one specimen sequenced in a study of T cell responses to AZD1222 COVID-19 vaccine. The assay was immunoSEQ multiplex PCR, and TCRdb's table has in-frame clones only and misses some. This sample yields approximately 120,000 clones, of which more than 85% are seen a single time; roughly 0.96% belongs to the top ten. Sample: peripheral blood, taken on day 0 of AZD1222 vaccination. Source of these receptors: an adult in good health.

The chain is built from TRBV4-1 and TRBJ1-4, with D unclear. This CDR3 contains 11 residues. Looked up from germline, CDR1 is MGHRA and CDR2 is YSYEKL. V dropped 4 bases and J dropped 5 bases, with 2 bases sitting between them. CDR3 protein: CASSLNEKLFF. DNA of the CDR3: TGCGCCAGCAGCCTAAATGAAAAACTGTTTTTT.

CDR3 loop: CASTRVRNTEAFF. The CDR3 DNA follows: TGTGCCAGCACCCGAGTAAGGAACACTGAAGCTTTCTTT. J is TRBJ1-1 and V is TRBV21-1. TRBV21-1 is a pseudogene. This CDR3 has 13 residues.

The chain links TRBV3-1 (or the pseudogene TRBV3-2) to TRBJ2-7, with D tentatively TRBD1 (6 bases). CDR1 and CDR2 from the germline V gene are LGHDT and YNNKEL (reference sequence). The CDR3 is 16 residues long. V lost 3 bases and J 0 bases, leaving 15 bases between the germline ends. As DNA, the CDR3 is TGTGCCAGCAGCCATCCCCCCGGGACAAACTCCTACGAGCAGTACTTC. Its protein product is CASSHPPGTNSYEQYF.

The gene calls are TRBV6-5 and TRBJ2-2; D perhaps matches TRBD1 (5 bases). CDR1 is MNHEY, CDR2 SVGAGI, per germline. The length of the CDR3 is 14 residues. Trimming stripped 7 bases from V and 4 bases from J, with 13 bases between. DNA for the CDR3: TGTGCCAGCATCAGGCAGGGCATCACCGGGGAGCTGTTTTTT. Its translation: CASIRQGITGELFF.

The rearrangement joins TRBV5-1 to TRBJ1-4, with a weak D call TRBD1 (6 bases). V gave up 3 bases and J gave up 0 bases, with 12 bases separating them. The CDR3 totals 16 residues. CDR1 and CDR2 (germline): SGHRS, YFSETQ. This chain's CDR3 is CASSSGARTTNEKLFF. The CDR3 DNA reads TGCGCCAGCAGCTCGGGGGCCAGAACAACTAATGAAAAACTGTTTTTT. The full variable domain, its missing parts supplied by reference TRBV5-1 and TRBJ1-4, is KAGVTQTPRYLIKTRGQQVTLSCSPISGHRSVSWYQQTPGQGLQFLFEYFSETQRNKGNFPGRFSGRQFSNSRSEMNVSTLELGDSALYLCASSSGARTTNEKLFFGSGTQLSVL.

V usage is TRBV3-1 (or the pseudogene TRBV3-2) and J usage is TRBJ1-1, with D uncertain. V lost 1 base to trimming and J lost 2 bases, with 8 bases between them. The CDR3 has 14 residues. Germline V gives CDR1 LGHDT, CDR2 YNNKEL (reference sequence). CDR3 sequence (DNA): TGTGCCAGCAGCCAAGGGACTTCCAACACTGAAGCTTTCTTT. It encodes CASSQGTSNTEAFF.

The chain is built from TRBV6-6 and TRBJ2-2; D perhaps matches TRBD2 (5 bases). The CDR3 spans 13 residues. Per germline, CDR1 MNHNY and CDR2 SVGAGI (reference sequence). V lost 5 bases and J 7 bases, leaving 11 bases between the germline ends. CDR3 DNA: TGTGCCAGCAGTGCGCGGGCCCGCGGGGAGCTGTTTTTT. It is translated as CASSARARGELFF.

The chain has TRBV7-3 and TRBJ1-3, with D maybe TRBD1 (5 bases). The germline V gene encodes CDR1 SGHTA and CDR2 FQGTGA. V was shortened by 5 bases and J by 8 bases, with 13 bases between the two germline ends. This CDR3 is 13 amino acids long. The CDR3 spells CASSLRMGDTIYF. CDR3 in DNA: TGTGCCAGCAGCCTCAGAATGGGGGACACCATATATTTT.

CDR3 coding DNA: TGTGCCAGCAGCGGACACAGGGAATTCGATGGCTACACCTTC. Translating it yields CASSGHREFDGYTF. This chain links TRBV7-9 with TRBJ1-2; TRBD1 is a possible D gene (6 bases). The germline V and J ends were trimmed by 5 bases and 6 bases, with 16 bases remaining between them. Germline assignment: CDR1 SEHNR and CDR2 FQNEAQ (reference sequence). The CDR3 is 14 residues long.

The rearrangement joins TRBV4-2 to TRBJ2-7; either TRBD1 or TRBD2 may fit D (5 bases each). The CDR3 is made up of 14 amino acids. V was cut by 4 bases and J by 0 bases, with 10 bases left in between. The germline gives CDR1 LGHNA, CDR2 YNFKEQ. The CDR3 here is CASSPGDHSYEQYF. The CDR3 nucleotides are TGTGCCAGCAGCCCCGGGGACCACTCCTACGAGCAGTACTTC.

J is TRBJ2-1 and V is TRBV9; 8 bases fit TRBD1. The CDR3 contains 15 residues. CDR1 and CDR2 (germline): SGDLS, YYNGEE. V lost 0 bases, J lost 7 bases, and 6 bases stayed unmatched. CDR3 region: CASSVAQGARNEQFF. CDR3 DNA: TGTGCCAGCAGCGTAGCTCAGGGGGCGCGGAATGAGCAGTTCTTC.

CDR3 sequence: CASSPPGDEETQYF. CDR3 DNA: TGTGCCAGCTCACCACCAGGGGATGAAGAGACCCAGTACTTC. V is TRBV18 and J is TRBJ2-5; a possible D gene is TRBD1 (5 bases). This CDR3 comprises 14 residues. Germline CDR1 reads KGHSH; CDR2 reads LQKENI. Trimming removed 0 bases at V and 3 bases at J, with 8 bases between.

The V gene is TRBV18, the J gene TRBJ1-2; 8 nucleotides match TRBD1. The trim removed 6 bases at V and 4 bases at J, leaving 7 bases unmatched. The CDR3 has 14 residues. Germline V gives CDR1 KGHSH, CDR2 LQKENI. The CDR3 DNA reads TGTGCCAGCTCTCCGGACAGGGACGTCTATGGCTACACCTTC. It yields the protein CASSPDRDVYGYTF.

The chain links TRBV30 to TRBJ2-1, with a possible D match to TRBD2 (6 bases). V dropped 3 bases and J dropped 14 bases, with 26 bases sitting between them. The CDR3 totals 15 residues. Germline CDR1 is GTSNPN and CDR2 is SVGIG (reference sequence). The CDR3 DNA sequence: TGTGCCTGGAGCCCCGACTGGGCGGGGACCCCTGGGGAGTTCTTC. It is translated as CAWSPDWAGTPGEFF.

The chain uses TRBV11-2 and TRBJ1-3, with TRBD1 identical over 10 bases. V lost 4 bases, J lost 7 bases, and 10 bases stayed unmatched. Germline values: CDR1 SGHAT, CDR2 FQNNGV. This CDR3 is 16 amino acids long. The CDR3 nucleotides are TGTGCCAGCAGCTCCCGGGACAGGGGATATTGGAACACCATATATTTT. Protein: CASSSRDRGYWNTIYF.

The chain uses TRBV12-3 or TRBV12-4 and TRBJ1-1; no firm D call. Deletions cut 7 bases from V and 1 base from J, with 10 bases between. The CDR3 consists of 13 residues. This CDR3 is CASIPWGNTEAFF. The CDR3 nucleotides read TGTGCCAGCATTCCCTGGGGGAACACTGAAGCTTTCTTT.

CDR3 coding DNA: TGTGCCAGCAGCCCTGGGACGGGCTGGGGAGGCTACACCTTC. Its protein product is CASSPGTGWGGYTF. The chain is built from TRBV5-4 and TRBJ1-2; D is possibly TRBD1 (5 bases). Germline V CDR1 and CDR2: SGHNT, YYREEE (reference sequence). The CDR3 runs 14 residues. Trimming left V 4 bases short and J 8 bases short, with 18 bases between. The complete variable domain, with remaining parts taken from reference TRBV5-4 and TRBJ1-2, reads ETGVTQSPTHLIKTRGQQVTLRCSSQSGHNTVSWYQQALGQGPQFIFQYYREEENGRGNFPPRFSGLQFPNYSSELNVNALELDDSALYLCASSPGTGWGGYTFGSGTRLTVV.

This rearrangement joins TRBV6-1 to TRBJ1-4; D is undetermined. V dropped 2 bases and J dropped 8 bases, with 15 bases sitting between them. There are 15 residues in the CDR3. Germline CDR1 reads MNHNS; CDR2 reads SASEGT. In DNA, the CDR3 is TGTGCCAGCAGTGAAATCATCCTGGGCGGAGAAAAACTGTTTTTT. Encoded protein: CASSEIILGGEKLFF.

A single count supports this clone. This chain links TRBV6-5 with TRBJ1-4; D not resolved. The CDR3 is 13 residues long. V lost 5 bases and J lost 10, with 14 bases in between. CDR1 and CDR2 from the germline V gene are MNHEY and SVGAGI. DNA of the CDR3: TGTGCCAGCAGTCACCGACAAGGCGGAAAACTGTTTTTT. Translated, it gives CASSHRQGGKLFF.

V usage is TRBV27 and J usage is TRBJ2-3; tentatively, D is TRBD1 (6 bases). The V end lost 5 bases, the J end lost 0 bases, and 12 bases lay between the germline ends. Germline V CDR1 and CDR2: MNHEY, SMNVEV (reference sequence). The CDR3 sequence is 15 residues long. CDR3 amino acids: CASSQRQASTDTQYF. The CDR3 DNA reads TGTGCCAGCAGTCAAAGACAGGCCAGCACAGATACGCAGTATTTT.

This chain connects TRBV15 to TRBJ1-2, with D maybe TRBD1 (6 bases). Between the trimmed V and J ends, which lost 0 bases and 5 bases, there was a span of 16 bases. Germline V CDR1 and CDR2: LNHNV, YYDKDF (reference sequence). The length of the CDR3 is 16 residues. CDR3 sequence: CATSRDHGRGGYGYTF. The CDR3 DNA sequence: TGTGCCACCAGCAGAGATCATGGCAGGGGAGGATATGGCTACACCTTC.

This chain joins TRBV7-2 and TRBJ1-4; no definite D call. The germline V gene has CDR1 SGHTA and CDR2 FQGNSA. Trimming took off 4 bases at V and 0 bases at J, with 6 bases between the two ends. The CDR3 extends over 14 amino acids. The CDR3 coding sequence is TGTGCCAGCAGCTCCGATCCAACTAATGAAAAACTGTTTTTT. Translating gives CASSSDPTNEKLFF. Supplemented by reference TRBV7-2 and TRBJ1-4, the full variable domain reads GAGVSQSPSNKVTEKGKDVELRCDPISGHTALYWYRQSLGQGLEFLIYFQGNSAPDKSGLPSDRFSAERTGGSVSTLTIQRTQQEDSAVYLCASSSDPTNEKLFFGSGTQLSVL.

CDR3 loop: CASSQETGTGREKLFF. Here the CDR3 DNA reads TGCGCCAGCAGCCAAGAGACCGGGACAGGGAGAGAAAAACTGTTTTTT. The rearrangement uses TRBV4-1 and TRBJ1-4, with 9 bases matching TRBD1. Germline V gives CDR1 MGHRA, CDR2 YSYEKL. V was pared by 0 bases and J by 8 bases, with 7 bases of the junction left unmatched. This CDR3 is built from 16 residues.

This CDR3 reads CASSSLQGNQPQHF. The CDR3 bases are TGTGCCAGCAGTTCTCTACAGGGGAATCAGCCCCAGCATTTT. This sequence joins TRBV27 and TRBJ1-5, with TRBD1 identical over 7 bases. In germline, CDR1 is MNHEY, CDR2 SMNVEV (reference sequence). The ends lost 4 bases at V and 4 bases at J; junction bases unmatched: 4. The CDR3 covers 14 residues.

The chain uses TRBV11-2 and TRBJ1-6; D is uncertain. This CDR3 comprises 16 residues. Looked up from germline, CDR1 is SGHAT and CDR2 is FQNNGV. The V end lost 0 bases, the J end lost 5 bases, and 11 bases lay between the germline ends. CDR3 nucleotides: TGTGCCAGCAGCTTAGATGGACTTTGGGATAATTCACCCCTCCACTTT. Translation: CASSLDGLWDNSPLHF.

The V call is TRBV3-1 (or the pseudogene TRBV3-2), the J call TRBJ1-1, with D possibly matching TRBD1 (5 bases). Trimming shortened V by 1 base and J by 4 bases, and 16 bases separated the two germline ends. The CDR3 runs 16 residues. Germline-derived CDR1 and CDR2 are LGHDT and YNNKEL (reference sequence). The CDR3 region is CASSQGWGYLGTEAFF. CDR3 coding DNA: TGTGCCAGCAGCCAAGGTTGGGGGTACCTGGGCACTGAAGCTTTCTTT.

This clone was recorded only once. V and J are TRBV11-2 and TRBJ1-3; D remains unclear. Trimming removed 2 bases from V and 5 bases from J, with 4 bases in between. The V gene's germline CDR1 is SGHAT and CDR2 FQNNGV. The CDR3 extends over 12 amino acids. CDR3 bases: TGTGCCAGCAGCTTAAACAGAAACACCATATATTTT. Its translation is CASSLNRNTIYF.